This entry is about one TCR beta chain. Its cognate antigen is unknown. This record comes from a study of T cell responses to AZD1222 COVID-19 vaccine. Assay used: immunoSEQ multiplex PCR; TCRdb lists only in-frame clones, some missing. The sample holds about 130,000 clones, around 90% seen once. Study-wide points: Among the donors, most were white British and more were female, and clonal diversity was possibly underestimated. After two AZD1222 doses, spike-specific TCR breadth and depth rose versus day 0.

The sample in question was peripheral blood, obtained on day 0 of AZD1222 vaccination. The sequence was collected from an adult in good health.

The CDR3 nucleotides read TGTGCCAGCAGTTCCGGGACACCAAACTATGGCTACACCTTC. As protein: CASSSGTPNYGYTF. This chain uses TRBV6-5 with TRBJ1-2; D perhaps matches TRBD1 (6 bases). The CDR3 is 14 residues long. V was clipped by 4 bases and J by 2 bases, with 11 bases between them. CDR1 is MNHEY and CDR2 is SVGAGI in the germline V gene.